The rows below give T cell receptor beta chains drawn from one sample of a study of T cells in Graves' hyperthyroidism and ophthalmopathy. MiXCR, applied by TCRdb to the multiplex PCR reads, yields one record per CDR3 protein. The table shows around 600,000 distinct CDR3 sequences, with over 12% occurring only once. The sequenced material came from blood. The origin of the receptors is a woman aged 18-35 years with Graves' ophthalmopathy. CDR3s include the opening cysteine and the closing phenylalanine or tryptophan. Clone sizes are given selectively: once, few, many, or a class where the clone is expanded.

v_gene	j_gene	abundance	CDR3aa
TRBV19	TRBJ1-1	-	CASSRPGQGYTEAFF
TRBV19	TRBJ1-2	-	CASSTPGVGDGYTF
TRBV30	TRBJ2-7	many	CAWMGVDSPSYEQYF
TRBV10-3	TRBJ2-5	many	CAISPRGQEETQYF
TRBV2	TRBJ2-5	many	CASRLGEGTSVQETQYF
TRBV5-4	TRBJ1-2	many	CASSDTGGPFYGYTF
TRBV6-2/TRBV6-3	TRBJ2-7	many	CASSYSESGDYYEQYF
TRBV27	TRBJ2-2	few	CASSLGWGQGYGELFF
TRBV3-1	TRBJ2-1	many	CASSHSKVRAGGFYNEQFF
TRBV12-3/TRBV12-4	TRBJ1-1	few	CTSSWGSPYRAQRGEAFF
TRBV20-1	TRBJ1-2	few	CSALPGNYGYTF
TRBV5-6	TRBJ2-3	-	CASSLGGAITDTQYF
TRBV24-1	TRBJ2-3	many	CATSDFRDNTDTQYF
TRBV6-1	TRBJ2-1	many	CASGPRTSGRGYNEQFF
TRBV7-2	TRBJ2-5	many	CASSPLRRGGETQYF
TRBV7-9	TRBJ2-1	few	CASSPPGLGGNEQFF
TRBV28	TRBJ2-7	-	CASSPDGGKWKEQYF
TRBV6-1	TRBJ2-7	many	CASTLLAPGLAGGGREQYF
TRBV11-2	TRBJ1-2	-	CATREVHGYTF
TRBV29-1	TRBJ2-1	-	CSVVGLSGRFRYNEQSF
TRBV27	TRBJ2-7	many	CASSLSSGASYEQYF
TRBV12-3/TRBV12-4	TRBJ2-1	many	CASSSKGGLAGVIEQFF
TRBV6-1	TRBJ2-1	few	CASSEVQSYNEQFF
TRBV6-1	TRBJ2-5	many	CASSPGLAGVWETQYF
TRBV6-1	TRBJ1-3	-	CASSTPGTGLLNSGNTIYF
TRBV6-1	TRBJ2-4	many	CASRELGTGPDQNIQYF
TRBV9	TRBJ2-7	-	CASSVSSSGTSRGEQYF
TRBV7-8	TRBJ1-5	many	CASSLEGATQPQHF
TRBV29-1	TRBJ2-3	few	CSFYLAGAADTQYF
TRBV27	TRBJ1-2	many	CASSLYQTGGYGYTF
TRBV7-6	TRBJ2-1	many	CASSLWTSTLAGGSNEQFF
TRBV20-1	TRBJ2-7	-	CSATPLSGISYEQYF
TRBV19	TRBJ1-1	-	CASNVRVNTEAFF
TRBV28	TRBJ1-1	many	CASSYPQLNTEAFF
TRBV5-1	TRBJ1-3	few	CASSLSDTGNTIYF
TRBV20-1	TRBJ2-1	few	CSARVQGGGEQFF
TRBV14	TRBJ2-1	many	CASSLIPLAWQFF
TRBV4-1	TRBJ2-3	few	CASSQDPGTVTQYF
TRBV19	TRBJ2-1	many	CASSLPGLAGESGQFF
TRBV18	TRBJ2-1	many	CASSPPGLVGVGGDDEQFF
TRBV29-1	TRBJ1-3	few	CSAEGGQGFRNTIYF